This note documents a single T cell receptor (beta chain) sequence. These data belong to a study of blood T cells in healthy people across ages. The authors ran a second PCR of about 6 to 11 cycles using a sample-barcoded 5' primer and a J-beta primer mix. TCRdb redid the calling of the 5' RACE reads with MiXCR, one entry per CDR3 protein. This sample yields approximately 780,000 distinct CDR3 sequences, of which roughly 26% are seen a single time; 3% belongs to the top ten. Germline values: CDR1 SGHRS, CDR2 YFSETQ. V trimming: 2 bases; J trimming: 1 base; junction bases outside the gene matches: 7. The CDR3 covers 16 residues. This same sample was also part of a study on T cells of mothers and their children.

The genes are TRBV5-1 and TRBJ2-5, with 8 bases lining up with TRBD2. Material for sequencing was blood. The clonotype originates from a boy between 10 and 17 years old in good health. The CDR3 bases are TGCGCCAGCAGCTTAGGGAATAGCGGGGTCCAAGAGACCCAGTACTTC. Protein: CASSLGNSGVQETQYF.